The sequence of this T cell receptor beta chain was determined in a study of CD8 T cells in Susac syndrome. The CDR3 is made up of 14 amino acids. Trimming took 3 bases from V and 7 from J; bases not matched to a gene: 5. CDR1 and CDR2 (germline): LNHDA, SQIVND (reference sequence). Random hexamers served to reverse transcribe roughly 0.45 to 1 ug RNA. TCRdb independently ran MiXCR on the immunoSEQ multiplex PCR reads; one entry per CDR3 protein. The sample includes 160,000 or so distinct CDR3 sequences, less than 95% of them seen just once. The TCR originated in a human donor with multiple sclerosis. The sequencing input was CD4+ T cells from PBMCs. V and J are TRBV19 and TRBJ2-1, with 8 bases aligning to TRBD1. This CDR3 is CASSMGQVENEQFF. CDR3 DNA: TGTGCCAGTAGTATGGGACAGGTCGAGAATGAGCAGTTCTTC. Variable domain in full (rest from reference TRBV19 and TRBJ2-1): DGGITQSPKYLFRKEGQNVTLSCEQNLNHDAMYWYRQDPGQGLRLIYYSQIVNDFQKGDIAEGYSVSREKKESFPLTVTSAQKNPTAFYLCASSMGQVENEQFFGPGTRLTVL.